A selection of T cell receptor beta chains follows, all from one sample in a study of identifying expanded T cells in peripheral blood. The data were produced by immunoSEQ multiplex PCR, yet TCRdb's version contains in-frame clones alone and is incomplete. The sample comprises 70,000 to 95,000 clones, around nine tenths of which are singletons, and around 3.8% rests with the top ten. Sequenced: blood. The receptor set was obtained from a person aged 18 to 75 in good health. The CDR3 runs from the conserved cysteine through the conserved F or W. The order of the fields is clone size, J gene, CDR3 length, V gene, D gene, CDR3 DNA, CDR3 protein. A D gene is named only where the DNA matches it firmly. Clone size is shown for a subset of rows, as once, few, many or a class of expanded clone.

abundance: .
j_gene: TRBJ2-7
len: 15
v_gene: TRBV28
d_gene: .
CDR3nt: TGTGCCAGCAGTCCCCTCTGGACGGGAATCTACGAGCAGTACTTC
CDR3aa: CASSPLWTGIYEQYF

abundance: .
j_gene: TRBJ1-5
len: 15
v_gene: TRBV9
d_gene: .
CDR3nt: TGTGCCAGCAGCGTAGATGCCAGAGACGATCAGCCCCAGCATTTT
CDR3aa: CASSVDARDDQPQHF

abundance: .
j_gene: TRBJ2-3
len: 13
v_gene: TRBV7-3
d_gene: .
CDR3nt: TGTGCCAGCAGCCCCAGCATTTCAGATACGCAGTATTTT
CDR3aa: CASSPSISDTQYF

abundance: .
j_gene: TRBJ2-7
len: 14
v_gene: TRBV29-1
d_gene: TRBD1
CDR3nt: TGCAGCGTTGAAACGCAGGCAGGGGGCTACGAGCAGTACTTC
CDR3aa: CSVETQAGGYEQYF

abundance: .
j_gene: TRBJ1-6
len: 15
v_gene: TRBV25-1
d_gene: .
CDR3nt: TGTGCCAGCTCCTCCCTAGGGGGTAGGGGCTCACCCCTCCACTTT
CDR3aa: CASSSLGGRGSPLHF

abundance: .
j_gene: TRBJ2-7
len: 16
v_gene: TRBV16
d_gene: .
CDR3nt: TGTGCCAGCAGCCAATTCTCTAGACAGGGACTTTACGAGCAGTACTTC
CDR3aa: CASSQFSRQGLYEQYF

abundance: .
j_gene: TRBJ1-1
len: 13
v_gene: TRBV2
d_gene: TRBD1
CDR3nt: TGTGCCAGCAGAGACAGGGAAGGGTCGAAAGCTTTCTTT
CDR3aa: CASRDREGSKAFF

abundance: .
j_gene: TRBJ1-1
len: 12
v_gene: TRBV7-9
d_gene: .
CDR3nt: TGTGCCAGCAGCTCCTTTAACACTGAAGCTTTCTTT
CDR3aa: CASSSFNTEAFF

abundance: .
j_gene: TRBJ1-2
len: 11
v_gene: TRBV2
d_gene: .
CDR3nt: TGTGCCAGCAGTGAGGCACGGAAATACACCTTC
CDR3aa: CASSEARKYTF

abundance: .
j_gene: TRBJ1-2
len: 14
v_gene: TRBV28
d_gene: TRBD1
CDR3nt: TGTGCCAGCAGTTTTACAGGGGTTGACTATGGCTACACCTTC
CDR3aa: CASSFTGVDYGYTF

abundance: .
j_gene: TRBJ2-5
len: 13
v_gene: TRBV28
d_gene: .
CDR3nt: TGTGCCAGCAATCAGGAGTACCAAGAGACCCAGTACTTC
CDR3aa: CASNQEYQETQYF

abundance: once
j_gene: TRBJ1-1
len: 14
v_gene: TRBV5-1
d_gene: .
CDR3nt: TGCGCCAGCAGCCCGGGACCGAGGAACACTGAAGCTTTCTTT
CDR3aa: CASSPGPRNTEAFF

abundance: once
j_gene: TRBJ1-4
len: 15
v_gene: TRBV7-9
d_gene: .
CDR3nt: TGTGCCAGCAGCTTTTTCAGCGGCAGTAATGAAAAACTGTTTTTT
CDR3aa: CASSFFSGSNEKLFF

abundance: .
j_gene: TRBJ1-2
len: 15
v_gene: TRBV10-3
d_gene: TRBD1
CDR3nt: TGTGCCATCAGTGAGTTGGTAGGGGGCGCCCGGGGCTACACCTTC
CDR3aa: CAISELVGGARGYTF

abundance: .
j_gene: TRBJ2-5
len: 14
v_gene: TRBV6-8
d_gene: .
CDR3nt: TGTGCCAGCACCCAACCGACGGGTGAAGAGACCCAGTACTTC
CDR3aa: CASTQPTGEETQYF

abundance: .
j_gene: TRBJ1-2
len: 16
v_gene: TRBV28
d_gene: TRBD1
CDR3nt: TGTGCCAGCAGTTCCAACGACAGGGTTCTCGTCTATGGCTACACCTTC
CDR3aa: CASSSNDRVLVYGYTF

abundance: .
j_gene: TRBJ2-4
len: 16
v_gene: TRBV27
d_gene: .
CDR3nt: TGTGCCAGCAGAGCCAGGGGTAATCCCGGTGGCGACATTCAGTACTTC
CDR3aa: CASRARGNPGGDIQYF

abundance: .
j_gene: TRBJ2-3
len: 13
v_gene: TRBV5-6
d_gene: .
CDR3nt: TGTGCCAGCAGCTTGGTTCGCTCAGATACGCAGTATTTT
CDR3aa: CASSLVRSDTQYF

abundance: .
j_gene: TRBJ2-7
len: 14
v_gene: TRBV28
d_gene: TRBD1
CDR3nt: TGTGCCAGCAGTCCTGGACAGGGCCCCTACGAGCAGTACTTC
CDR3aa: CASSPGQGPYEQYF

abundance: .
j_gene: TRBJ2-6
len: 16
v_gene: TRBV4-2
d_gene: .
CDR3nt: TGTGCCAGCAGCCAAGAAAGTAACACTGGGGCCAACGTCCTGACTTTC
CDR3aa: CASSQESNTGANVLTF

abundance: .
j_gene: TRBJ1-2
len: 17
v_gene: TRBV4-1
d_gene: .
CDR3nt: TGCGCCAGCAGCCAAGAGGCCCTTAACAGAGAAATCTATGGCTACACCTTC
CDR3aa: CASSQEALNREIYGYTF

abundance: .
j_gene: TRBJ1-1
len: 14
v_gene: TRBV28
d_gene: .
CDR3nt: TGTGCCAGCAGTCCAGGGTGGGAGAACACTGAAGCTTTCTTT
CDR3aa: CASSPGWENTEAFF

abundance: .
j_gene: TRBJ1-4
len: 16
v_gene: TRBV6-6
d_gene: TRBD1
CDR3nt: TGTGCCAGCAGAAGCTTTGACAGGGGGACTAATGAAAAACTGTTTTTT
CDR3aa: CASRSFDRGTNEKLFF

abundance: .
j_gene: TRBJ2-5
len: 14
v_gene: TRBV7-2
d_gene: TRBD1
CDR3nt: TGTGCCAGCAGCTGGGACAGGGGGCTAGAGACCCAGTACTTC
CDR3aa: CASSWDRGLETQYF

abundance: .
j_gene: TRBJ2-6
len: 14
v_gene: TRBV6-4
d_gene: .
CDR3nt: TGTGCCAGCAGTGAGAGGGCTGGGGCCAACGTCCTGACTTTC
CDR3aa: CASSERAGANVLTF

abundance: .
j_gene: TRBJ2-3
len: 13
v_gene: TRBV18
d_gene: .
CDR3nt: TGTGCCAGCTCACCACGATCGGTAGATACGCAGTATTTT
CDR3aa: CASSPRSVDTQYF

abundance: .
j_gene: TRBJ2-1
len: 16
v_gene: TRBV27
d_gene: .
CDR3nt: TGTGCCAGCAGATTAGGCAGTGGAACCTCCTACAATGAGCAGTTCTTC
CDR3aa: CASRLGSGTSYNEQFF

abundance: .
j_gene: TRBJ2-3
len: 15
v_gene: TRBV7-2
d_gene: TRBD1
CDR3nt: TGTGCCAGCAGCTCCCGGACAGGGAGCCCAGATACGCAGTATTTT
CDR3aa: CASSSRTGSPDTQYF

abundance: .
j_gene: TRBJ2-3
len: 16
v_gene: TRBV4-1
d_gene: .
CDR3nt: TGCGCCAGCAGCCAAGCTGGGGGCAGGATGACAGATACGCAGTATTTT
CDR3aa: CASSQAGGRMTDTQYF

abundance: .
j_gene: TRBJ2-7
len: 14
v_gene: TRBV6-6
d_gene: TRBD1
CDR3nt: TGTGCCAGCACTTCGGGACAGGGGGCATACGAGCAGTACTTC
CDR3aa: CASTSGQGAYEQYF

abundance: .
j_gene: TRBJ2-2
len: 14
v_gene: TRBV7-9
d_gene: .
CDR3nt: TGTGCCAGCAGCTTAGATAGCCGGTCCGGGGAGCTGTTTTTT
CDR3aa: CASSLDSRSGELFF

abundance: .
j_gene: TRBJ2-5
len: 13
v_gene: TRBV25-1
d_gene: .
CDR3nt: TGTGCCAGCAGTGATCGGGGCCAAGAGACCCAGTACTTC
CDR3aa: CASSDRGQETQYF

abundance: .
j_gene: TRBJ2-2
len: 16
v_gene: TRBV27
d_gene: TRBD2
CDR3nt: TGTGCCAGCAGTCCTACTAGCGGGGGTCGGACCGGGGAGCTGTTTTTT
CDR3aa: CASSPTSGGRTGELFF

abundance: .
j_gene: TRBJ2-7
len: 14
v_gene: TRBV28
d_gene: TRBD1
CDR3nt: TGTGCCAGCACTCGGACGGGACAGACCTACGAGCAGTACTTC
CDR3aa: CASTRTGQTYEQYF

abundance: .
j_gene: TRBJ2-5
len: 13
v_gene: TRBV28
d_gene: .
CDR3nt: TGTGCCAGCGTCCTCGGCTATCAAGAGACCCAGTACTTC
CDR3aa: CASVLGYQETQYF

abundance: .
j_gene: TRBJ2-1
len: 16
v_gene: TRBV2
d_gene: .
CDR3nt: TGTGCCAGCAGTCCGAGGACTTCCTCGTGGGGGAATGAGCAGTTCTTC
CDR3aa: CASSPRTSSWGNEQFF

abundance: .
j_gene: TRBJ2-1
len: 16
v_gene: TRBV30
d_gene: .
CDR3nt: TGTGCCTGGGTTTCGGGGGCGGGACAGACTAACAATGAGCAGTTCTTC
CDR3aa: CAWVSGAGQTNNEQFF

abundance: .
j_gene: TRBJ2-1
len: 13
v_gene: TRBV4-1
d_gene: .
CDR3nt: TGCGCCAGCAGCCTTCTCAGGGGGGACGAGCAGTTCTTC
CDR3aa: CASSLLRGDEQFF

abundance: .
j_gene: TRBJ1-3
len: 14
v_gene: TRBV6-1
d_gene: .
CDR3nt: TGTGCCAGCAGTGAAAGGGGCAGAGGAAACACCATATATTTT
CDR3aa: CASSERGRGNTIYF

abundance: .
j_gene: TRBJ1-6
len: 14
v_gene: TRBV30
d_gene: .
CDR3nt: TGTGCCTGGAGTGGAGGGATGGCGAATTCACCCCTCCACTTT
CDR3aa: CAWSGGMANSPLHF

abundance: .
j_gene: TRBJ2-1
len: 18
v_gene: TRBV4-3
d_gene: TRBD2
CDR3nt: TGCGCCAGCAGCCAAGGGGGGGCTAGCGGGAGGGCTTGGAATGAGCAGTTCTTC
CDR3aa: CASSQGGASGRAWNEQFF

abundance: .
j_gene: TRBJ2-3
len: 15
v_gene: TRBV25-1
d_gene: TRBD2
CDR3nt: TGTGCCAGCAGGGGACTAGCGGGGGGCACAGATACGCAGTATTTT
CDR3aa: CASRGLAGGTDTQYF

abundance: .
j_gene: TRBJ2-3
len: 15
v_gene: TRBV6-4
d_gene: .
CDR3nt: TGTGCCAGCAGTGCAGGGTGGGGTGGCACAGATACGCAGTATTTT
CDR3aa: CASSAGWGGTDTQYF

abundance: .
j_gene: TRBJ2-1
len: 16
v_gene: TRBV10-2
d_gene: .
CDR3nt: TGCACGCAGCTCTGGCTCCCTCCGTATACCTACAATGAGCAGTTCTTC
CDR3aa: CTQLWLPPYTYNEQFF

abundance: .
j_gene: TRBJ1-2
len: 16
v_gene: TRBV30
d_gene: .
CDR3nt: TGTGCCTGGAGTTCAGTAGCAATAACAGGGTACTATGGCTACACCTTC
CDR3aa: CAWSSVAITGYYGYTF

abundance: .
j_gene: TRBJ2-5
len: 15
v_gene: TRBV15
d_gene: TRBD2
CDR3nt: TGTGCCACCAGCAGTGCGGTCGGGGGGACAGAGACCCAGTACTTC
CDR3aa: CATSSAVGGTETQYF

abundance: once
j_gene: TRBJ2-1
len: 18
v_gene: TRBV4-1
d_gene: TRBD1
CDR3nt: TGCGCCAGCAGCCACCAGAGGGGACAGGGGGCCTCCTACAATGAGCAGTTCTTC
CDR3aa: CASSHQRGQGASYNEQFF

abundance: few
j_gene: TRBJ2-7
len: 14
v_gene: TRBV7-3
d_gene: .
CDR3nt: TGTGCCAGCAGCTTAAAAGCAGGTGGAGTCGAGCAGTACTTC
CDR3aa: CASSLKAGGVEQYF

abundance: .
j_gene: TRBJ2-5
len: 13
v_gene: TRBV4-3
d_gene: .
CDR3nt: TGCGCCAGCAGCCCGGGTCCTGGAGAGACCCAGTACTTC
CDR3aa: CASSPGPGETQYF

abundance: few
j_gene: TRBJ2-7
len: 15
v_gene: TRBV6-5
d_gene: TRBD1
CDR3nt: TGTGCCAGCAGTTTAGGTCGCAGGGGGACCTACGAGCAGTACTTC
CDR3aa: CASSLGRRGTYEQYF

abundance: .
j_gene: TRBJ1-3
len: 16
v_gene: TRBV2
d_gene: .
CDR3nt: TGTGCCAGCAGGATAAGGTCGAGACCCTCTGGAAACACCATATATTTT
CDR3aa: CASRIRSRPSGNTIYF

abundance: .
j_gene: TRBJ2-3
len: 16
v_gene: TRBV27
d_gene: .
CDR3nt: TGTGCCAGCAGTTTATCGAAAGGTGTTGTCACAGATACGCAGTATTTT
CDR3aa: CASSLSKGVVTDTQYF

abundance: .
j_gene: TRBJ1-1
len: 14
v_gene: TRBV30
d_gene: .
CDR3nt: TGTGCCTGGAGTGGGGGACGGGGGAACACTGAAGCTTTCTTT
CDR3aa: CAWSGGRGNTEAFF

abundance: .
j_gene: TRBJ2-7
len: 15
v_gene: TRBV18
d_gene: TRBD1
CDR3nt: TGTGCCAGCTCACCCCGGGACAGGGGCTCCTACGAGCAGTACTTC
CDR3aa: CASSPRDRGSYEQYF

abundance: .
j_gene: TRBJ1-4
len: 12
v_gene: TRBV10-3
d_gene: .
CDR3nt: TGTGCCATCCACGGACGGAGTGAAAAACTGTTTTTT
CDR3aa: CAIHGRSEKLFF